One and the same sample provided the 12 T cell receptor beta chains below, sequenced in a study of graft-versus-host responses after intestinal transplantation. These receptors have no known antigen. The table came from immunoSEQ multiplex PCR; TCRdb's copy has only in-frame clones and leaves some out. Of around 100,000 clones listed, about 90% are singletons. Sequenced material: unstimulated CD4+ T cells sorted from spleen or lymph node cells, taken before transplant. These receptors all come from a human donor who was the organ donor for an intestinal transplant.

This chain joins TRBV5-1 and TRBJ1-1, with no clear D. The germline CDR1 and CDR2 sequences are SGHRS and YFSETQ. CDR3 length: 15 residues. V gave up 0 bases and J gave up 2 bases, with 11 bases separating them. CDR3 amino acids: CASSLDGIYNTEAFF. The CDR3 region has the DNA TGCGCCAGCAGCTTGGATGGGATCTATAACACTGAAGCTTTCTTT.

This clone appeared a few times. This chain links TRBV5-4 with TRBJ2-5; 10 bases match TRBD1. Germline CDR1 reads SGHNT; CDR2 reads YYREEE (reference sequence). With 4 bases clipped from V and 3 bases from J, the junction kept 9 bases outside the gene matches. This CDR3 contains 16 residues. CDR3 coding DNA: TGTGCCAGCAGCAGCCGGGACAGGGGAGGAAAAGAGACCCAGTACTTC. Translated, it gives CASSSRDRGGKETQYF.

The chain joins TRBV5-4 to TRBJ1-4; no clear D gene. CDR1 is SGHNT and CDR2 is YYREEE in the germline V gene (reference sequence). Trimming took 1 base from V and 0 from J, leaving 7 bases between them. CDR3 length: 15 residues. The CDR3: CASSLYGATNEKLFF. The CDR3 nucleotides read TGTGCCAGCAGCTTGTATGGGGCAACTAATGAAAAACTGTTTTTT.

This chain uses TRBV4-1 with TRBJ2-1; 7 bases match TRBD2. The CDR3 length is 18 residues. Germline lookup yields CDR1 MGHRA and CDR2 YSYEKL. With V trimmed by 0 bases and J by 4 bases, 12 bases remained unmatched. CDR3 coding DNA: TGCGCCAGCAGCCAAGATTTTCCAGCGGGGATCGCGTACAATGAGCAGTTCTTC. It is translated as CASSQDFPAGIAYNEQFF.

The chain is built from TRBV23-1 and TRBJ2-6; TRBD1 matches 7 bases. TRBV23-1 is filed as an ORF, its function uncertain. The V and J ends lost 3 bases and 0 bases, in that order; junction bases with no gene match: 11. This CDR3 contains 19 residues. The CDR3 protein is CASSHPGRQGLSGANVLTF. CDR3 DNA: TGCGCCAGCAGTCACCCGGGAAGACAGGGTCTCTCTGGGGCCAACGTCCTGACTTTC.

V is TRBV30 and J is TRBJ2-7; D uncertain. This CDR3 has 13 residues. Germline V CDR1 and CDR2: GTSNPN, SVGIG (reference sequence). V was shortened by 0 bases and J by 3 bases, with 9 bases between the two germline ends. The CDR3 DNA is TGTGCCTGGAGTGTCGGCAGCCTCTACGAGCAGTACTTC. It is translated as CAWSVGSLYEQYF. Variable domain in full (rest from reference TRBV30 and TRBJ2-7): SQTIHQWPATLVQPVGSPLSLECTVEGTSNPNLYWYRQAAGRGLQLLFYSVGIGQISSEVPQNLSASRPQDRQFILSSKKLLLSDSGFYLCAWSVGSLYEQYFGPGTRLTVT.

This clone was counted only a few times. The chain recombines TRBV4-2 with TRBJ1-2; D is unresolved. The CDR3 is 16 residues long. Germline CDR1 LGHNA, CDR2 YNFKEQ. V lost 0 bases, J lost 0 bases, and 11 bases lay in between. CDR3 loop: CASSQDGLSTNYGYTF. The CDR3 DNA follows: TGTGCCAGCAGCCAAGATGGCCTGTCGACTAACTATGGCTACACCTTC.

This clone was seen more than once but under ten times. This chain joins TRBV19 and TRBJ1-3, with D unclear. Germline V lookup: CDR1 LNHDA, CDR2 SQIVND (reference sequence). This CDR3 has 15 amino acids. The germline V and J ends were trimmed by 7 bases and 4 bases, with 17 bases remaining between them. CDR3 protein: CASTDRVRRGNTIYF. The CDR3 DNA sequence: TGTGCCAGTACCGATAGAGTCCGGAGGGGAAACACCATATATTTT.

The V and J genes are TRBV21-1 and TRBJ2-1; TRBD1, the D gene given by the table, was not confirmed from the DNA. TRBV21-1 is an annotated pseudogene. The CDR3 contains 14 residues. In nucleotides, the CDR3 is TGTGCCAGGGATGACAGCACGCGGTACAATGAGCAGTTCTTC. Translating it yields CARDDSTRYNEQFF.

Here the CDR3 DNA reads TGTGCCATCAGTGAGTCGGGGACAGACCAGAATGAGCAGTTCTTC. It is translated as CAISESGTDQNEQFF. The chain links TRBV10-3 to TRBJ2-1; 7 bases fit TRBD1. The CDR3 loop spans 15 amino acids. The ends lost 0 bases at V and 7 bases at J; junction bases unmatched: 6. The germline V gene has CDR1 ENHRY and CDR2 SYGVKD.

This rearrangement joins TRBV5-1 to TRBJ2-1, with 11 bases identical to TRBD2. CDR3 size: 15 residues. CDR1 is SGHRS and CDR2 is YFSETQ in the germline V gene. The ends lost 0 bases at V and 10 bases at J; junction bases unmatched: 6. CDR3 coding DNA: TGCGCCAGCAGCTTGGGGATAGCGGGGGGGCACGAGCAGTTCTTC. It yields the protein CASSLGIAGGHEQFF.

The J gene is TRBJ1-1, the V gene TRBV5-6; D is ambiguous. The length of the CDR3 is 12 residues. Germline values: CDR1 SGHDT, CDR2 YYEEEE. The ends were cut back, 3 bases at V and 6 bases at J, with 9 bases in the middle. For the CDR3, the DNA is TGTGCCAGCAGCTGGGGTGCGGCTGAAGCTTTCTTT. This translates into CASSWGAAEAFF. Variable domain in full (rest from reference TRBV5-6 and TRBJ1-1): DAGVTQSPTHLIKTRGQQVTLRCSPKSGHDTVSWYQQALGQGPQFIFQYYEEEERQRGNFPDRFSGHQFPNYSSELNVNALLLGDSALYLCASSWGAAEAFFGQGTRLTVV.